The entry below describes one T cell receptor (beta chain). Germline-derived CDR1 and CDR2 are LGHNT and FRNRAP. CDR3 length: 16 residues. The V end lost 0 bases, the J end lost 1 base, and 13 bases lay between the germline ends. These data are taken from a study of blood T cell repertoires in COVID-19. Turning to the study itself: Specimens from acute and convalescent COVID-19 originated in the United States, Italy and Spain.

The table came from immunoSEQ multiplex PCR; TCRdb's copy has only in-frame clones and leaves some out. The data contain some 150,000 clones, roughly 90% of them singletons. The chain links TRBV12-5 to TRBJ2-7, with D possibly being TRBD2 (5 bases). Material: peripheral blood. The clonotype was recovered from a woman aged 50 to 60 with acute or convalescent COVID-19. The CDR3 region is CASGLVGGPGSYEQYF. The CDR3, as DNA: TGTGCTAGTGGTTTGGTAGGCGGTCCGGGGTCCTACGAGCAGTACTTC. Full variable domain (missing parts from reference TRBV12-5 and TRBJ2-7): DARVTQTPRHKVTEMGQEVTMRCQPILGHNTVFWYRQTMMQGLELLAYFRNRAPLDDSGMPKDRFSAEMPDATLATLKIQPSEPRDSAVYFCASGLVGGPGSYEQYFGPGTRLTVT.